A single sample gave rise to the 29 T cell receptor beta chains below, sequenced in a study of blood T cell repertoires in COVID-19. Some clones are missing from TCRdb's copy, which holds only in-frame ones; the method was immunoSEQ multiplex PCR. The table shows a few hundred thousand clones, with around 86% occurring only once. The specimen was peripheral blood. The receptors originated from a man aged 45 to 65 with active or convalescent COVID-19.

The chain uses TRBV28 and TRBJ1-2, with 8 bases aligning to TRBD1. There are 13 residues in the CDR3. J was trimmed by 6 bases and V by 6 bases; bases with no gene match: 6. In germline, CDR1 is MDHEN, CDR2 SYDVKM. The CDR3 DNA reads as TGTGCCAGCAGCCAGACAGGGGTGGATGGCTACACCTTC. Translation: CASSQTGVDGYTF.

This clone occurred a few times. The chain is built from TRBV7-2 and TRBJ2-3; D is possibly TRBD1 (6 bases). Between the trimmed V and J ends, which lost 3 bases and 4 bases, there was a span of 14 bases. The CDR3 consists of 15 residues. CDR1 is SGHTA, CDR2 FQGNSA, per germline. The CDR3 sequence: CASSFQIQGSDTQYF. The CDR3 DNA is TGTGCCAGCAGCTTCCAAATACAGGGTTCAGATACGCAGTATTTT.

This chain uses TRBV28 with TRBJ1-6, with 7 nucleotides matching TRBD1. Germline trimming cut 3 bases from V and 7 bases from J; bases unmatched to any gene: 3. Germline CDR1 and CDR2: MDHEN and SYDVKM. There are 14 residues in the CDR3. The DNA for the CDR3 is TGTGCCAGCAGTTTCCCGGGACAGAATTCACCCCTCCACTTT. Its translation: CASSFPGQNSPLHF.

The CDR3 spells CSASPGAGGQPQHF. The CDR3, as DNA: TGCAGTGCTAGTCCAGGGGCGGGGGGTCAGCCCCAGCATTTT. The J gene is TRBJ1-5, the V gene TRBV20-1, with D perhaps matching TRBD1 (6 bases). Trimming removed 3 bases at V and 6 bases at J, with 15 bases between. The CDR3 is 14 amino acids. The V gene's germline CDR1 is DFQATT and CDR2 SNEGSKA (reference sequence).

The J gene is TRBJ1-3, the V gene TRBV6-5; TRBD1 is a possible D gene (5 bases). This CDR3 has 16 amino acids. V dropped 4 bases and J dropped 2 bases, with 15 bases sitting between them. Germline CDR1 is MNHEY and CDR2 is SVGAGI. DNA for the CDR3: TGTGCCAGCAGTTCAGGGCTCCCGGGCGCTGGAAACACCATATATTTT. It codes for CASSSGLPGAGNTIYF.

This chain connects TRBV12-3 or TRBV12-4 to TRBJ2-1; D might be TRBD2 (5 bases). Trimming took 5 bases from V and 12 from J, leaving 14 bases between them. This CDR3 spans 12 amino acids. Here the CDR3 DNA reads TGTGCCAGCAGTCGGAGGACGACTCGGCAGTTCTTC. This encodes CASSRRTTRQFF.

V usage is TRBV5-3 and J usage is TRBJ1-1; no reliable D call. TRBV5-3 is filed as an ORF, its function uncertain. The CDR3 contains 13 residues. Trimming stripped 5 bases from V and 3 bases from J, with 11 bases between. CDR3 loop: CARRGGLDTEAFF. The CDR3 DNA sequence: TGTGCCAGAAGAGGAGGGCTGGACACTGAAGCTTTCTTT.

The chain couples TRBV6-5 to TRBJ1-6; D uncertain. The length of the CDR3 is 14 residues. Germline values: CDR1 MNHEY, CDR2 SVGAGI. V lost 4 bases, J lost 7 bases, and 11 bases lay in between. Here the CDR3 DNA reads TGTGCCAGCAGTTTCATAGCGGTGAATTCACCCCTCCACTTT. It is translated as CASSFIAVNSPLHF.

This clone was counted many times. The genes are TRBV29-1 and TRBJ1-5; TRBD1 matches at 10 bases. The germline CDR1 and CDR2 sequences are SQVTM and ANQGSEA. This CDR3 region has 15 residues. CDR3 DNA sequence: TGCAAACTCCCCACTAAGGGACAGGGGATGGAGCCCCAGCATTTT. Its translation: CKLPTKGQGMEPQHF.

The chain is built from TRBV2 and TRBJ1-1; 7 bases map to TRBD1. J lost 2 bases, V lost 6 bases, and 15 bases had no gene match. This CDR3 is built from 17 residues. From germline, CDR1 is SNHLY and CDR2 FYNNEI. The CDR3 DNA is TGTGCCAGCAGCCTTTTAGTGGGCTGGGACAGAAACACTGAAGCTTTCTTT. As protein: CASSLLVGWDRNTEAFF.

V and J are TRBV6-6 and TRBJ1-3; a possible D gene is TRBD1 (6 bases). The CDR3 sequence is 15 residues long. The ends were cut back, 5 bases at V and 4 bases at J, with 15 bases in the middle. From germline, CDR1 is MNHNY and CDR2 SVGAGI (reference sequence). CDR3 sequence: CASSIPTGAGNTIYF. The CDR3 nucleotides read TGTGCCAGCAGTATTCCGACAGGCGCCGGAAACACCATATATTTT.

The chain combines TRBV18 with TRBJ2-3; the D gene is possibly TRBD2 (5 bases). With 0 bases removed from V and 3 bases from J, the gap between germline ends came to 10 bases. Germline V lookup: CDR1 KGHSH, CDR2 LQKENI. There are 15 residues in the CDR3. Written as DNA, the CDR3 is TGTGCCAGCTCACCACCCACCCGAGGGACAGATACGCAGTATTTT. It is translated as CASSPPTRGTDTQYF.

This rearrangement joins TRBV7-8 to TRBJ2-7; 9 bases agree with TRBD2. The germline V gene has CDR1 SGHVS and CDR2 FQNEAQ. This CDR3 contains 15 residues. Trimming removed 3 bases from V and 0 bases from J; junction bases left unmatched: 3. The CDR3 region is CASSFSGGSSYEQYF. The CDR3, as DNA: TGTGCCAGCAGCTTCAGCGGGGGGAGCTCCTACGAGCAGTACTTC.

The chain recombines TRBV29-1 with TRBJ1-2; no firm D call. The germline gives CDR1 SQVTM, CDR2 ANQGSEA. This CDR3 spans 11 amino acids. Trimming pared 4 bases from V and 4 bases from J, leaving 7 bases between. This CDR3 reads CSVGRAYGYTF. In DNA form, the CDR3 reads TGCAGCGTTGGTAGAGCCTATGGCTACACCTTC.

The CDR3 is CASSSPGLAGGNYEQFF. Written as DNA, the CDR3 is TGTGCCAGCAGTTCGCCGGGACTAGCGGGGGGTAACTATGAGCAGTTCTTC. The rearrangement uses TRBV28 and TRBJ2-1; 15 bases match TRBD2. The CDR3 has 17 amino acids. V was pared by 4 bases and J by 8 bases, with 9 bases of the junction left unmatched. CDR1 and CDR2 (germline): MDHEN, SYDVKM.

The chain has TRBV18 and TRBJ2-2; no reliable D call. V was trimmed by 0 bases and J by 6 bases, leaving 14 bases between them. The length of the CDR3 is 16 residues. CDR1 is KGHSH, CDR2 LQKENI, per germline. CDR3 DNA: TGTGCCAGCTCACCACCGGGCCCCCGCACCGCCGGGGAGCTGTTTTTT. It yields the protein CASSPPGPRTAGELFF.

The table lists this clone with a count of one. The chain's CDR3 is CASKLKIQETQYF. The DNA of the CDR3 is TGTGCCAGTAAACTTAAGATCCAAGAGACCCAGTACTTC. The chain employs TRBV6-5 and TRBJ2-5; no firm D call. The germline CDR1 and CDR2 sequences are MNHEY and SVGAGI. This CDR3 region has 13 residues. The V end was cut by 9 bases, the J end by 1 base, with 12 bases between.

The chain couples TRBV4-2 to TRBJ2-7; 7 bases agree with TRBD2. This CDR3 region has 16 residues. V gave up 3 bases and J gave up 1 base; unmatched junction bases: 9. CDR1 LGHNA and CDR2 YNFKEQ come from the germline V gene. Here the CDR3 reads CASSHQTSDFSYEQYF. CDR3 coding DNA: TGTGCCAGCAGCCACCAAACTAGCGACTTTTCCTACGAGCAGTACTTC.

The chain uses TRBV6-5 and TRBJ2-1; D is possibly TRBD2 (6 bases). The length of the CDR3 is 15 residues. V was pared by 6 bases and J by 1 base, with 13 bases between. Germline V gives CDR1 MNHEY, CDR2 SVGAGI. CDR3 residues: CASRALAASYNEQFF. CDR3 coding DNA: TGTGCCAGCAGAGCTTTAGCGGCTTCCTACAATGAGCAGTTCTTC.

In nucleotides, the CDR3 is TGCGCCAGCAGCCAAGATCCCTCAGGGCCCTCTAATCAGCCCCAGCATTTT. Its translation: CASSQDPSGPSNQPQHF. The chain is built from TRBV4-3 and TRBJ1-5; tentative D call: TRBD1 (5 bases). The CDR3 consists of 17 residues. Germline-derived CDR1 and CDR2 are LGHNA and YSLEER. Trimming took 0 bases from V and 4 from J, leaving 16 bases between them.

J is TRBJ2-7 and V is TRBV2; 7 bases agree with TRBD2. Trimming at V came to 6 bases and at J to 0 bases, leaving 8 bases not matched to a gene. Per the germline V gene, CDR1 is SNHLY and CDR2 is FYNNEI. This CDR3 comprises 15 residues. CDR3 residues: CASRGGPGPSYEQYF. The CDR3, as DNA: TGTGCCAGCAGGGGAGGGCCGGGCCCCTCCTACGAGCAGTACTTC. The full variable domain, rest sourced from reference TRBV2 and TRBJ2-7, is EPEVTQTPSHQVTQMGQEVILRCVPISNHLYFYWYRQILGQKVEFLVSFYNNEISEKSEIFDDQFSVERPDGSNFTLKIRSTKLEDSAMYFCASRGGPGPSYEQYFGPGTRLTVT.

The table lists this clone with a count of one. Other DNA variants within this sample encode the same CDR3. J is TRBJ1-6 and V is TRBV5-1, with 8 bases fitting TRBD1. V shed 2 bases, J shed 7 bases, and the junction held 5 bases outside the gene matches. The CDR3 length is 15 residues. Germline V gene data show CDR1 as SGHRS and CDR2 as YFSETQ. The CDR3 loop is CASSLGTGSNSPLHF. The CDR3 region has the DNA TGCGCCAGCAGCTTAGGGACAGGCAGCAATTCACCCCTCCACTTT.

The V gene is TRBV14, the J gene TRBJ1-6; D not resolved. Germline V gene sequence: CDR1 SGHDN, CDR2 FVKESK. The CDR3 consists of 13 residues. The V end was cut by 4 bases, the J end by 6 bases, with 7 bases between. CDR3 loop: CASSLTVNSPLHF. As DNA, the CDR3 is TGTGCCAGCAGCCTAACAGTTAATTCACCCCTCCACTTT.

V and J are TRBV19 and TRBJ2-7; the D gene is possibly TRBD1 (6 bases). This CDR3 has 16 residues. Trimming took 5 bases from V and 9 from J, leaving 26 bases between them. Per germline, CDR1 LNHDA and CDR2 SQIVND (reference sequence). Here the CDR3 DNA reads TGTGCCAGTAGTGTCACCGGGACAACCACTTACGACGGGCAGTACTTC. This translates into CASSVTGTTTYDGQYF.

The rearrangement joins TRBV19 to TRBJ1-4, with TRBD1 matching over 8 bases. Trimming cost V 3 bases and J 3 bases; bases outside gene matches: 3. CDR3 length equals 15 residues. Per the germline V gene, CDR1 is LNHDA and CDR2 is SQIVND (reference sequence). CDR3 bases: TGTGCCAGTAGTATCAGGGGGCGCGCTAATGAAAAACTGTTTTTT. This sequence encodes CASSIRGRANEKLFF.

The chain uses TRBV3-1 (or the pseudogene TRBV3-2) and TRBJ2-1, with TRBD2 matching over 9 bases. Germline V gene lookup returns CDR1 LGHDT and CDR2 YNNKEL (reference sequence). V shed 0 bases, J shed 7 bases, and the junction held 7 bases outside the gene matches. The CDR3 covers 16 residues. CDR3 bases: TGTGCCAGCAGCCAAGAATGGGCTAGCGGGGCAAATGAGCAGTTCTTC. Residues: CASSQEWASGANEQFF.

The gene calls are TRBV13 and TRBJ2-2, with D uncertain. This CDR3 comprises 13 residues. Germline loops: CDR1 PRHDT, CDR2 FYEKMQ (reference sequence). Trimming took 0 bases from V and 5 from J, leaving 4 bases between them. As DNA, the CDR3 is TGTGCCAGCAGCTTAGGCCTGACCGGGGAGCTGTTTTTT. This sequence encodes CASSLGLTGELFF.

The chain carries TRBV5-4 and TRBJ1-2; the D gene is possibly TRBD1 (5 bases). The ends were cut back, 2 bases at V and 0 bases at J, with 11 bases in the middle. The germline CDR1 and CDR2 sequences are SGHNT and YYREEE (reference sequence). The CDR3 has 15 residues. CDR3 amino acids: CASSLGAGSNYGYTF. CDR3 bases: TGTGCCAGCAGCTTAGGGGCAGGCTCTAACTATGGCTACACCTTC.

This clone has a single count. This sequence joins TRBV28 and TRBJ1-4; the match to TRBD1 covers 8 bases. Germline CDR1 is MDHEN and CDR2 is SYDVKM. The CDR3 extends over 15 amino acids. J lost 4 bases, V lost 2 bases, and 3 bases had no gene match. CDR3 coding DNA: TGTGCCAGCAGTTTAGGGACAGGATATAATGAAAAACTGTTTTTT. Amino acids: CASSLGTGYNEKLFF.